Presented here are 18 T cell receptor beta chains from one specimen sequenced in a study of shared clonotypes between healthy human individuals. The data were produced by immunoSEQ multiplex PCR, yet TCRdb's version contains in-frame clones alone and is incomplete. The sample includes about 2 million clones, over 85% seen only once; the top ten take 1.2%. Naive CD8 populations comprised CD45RO-negative cells positively selected for CCR7, excluding terminally differentiated effector memory CD45RA+ cells. Sample: naive CD8+ T cells sorted from blood. Source of these receptors: a man between 18 and 29 years old in good health.

The gene calls are TRBV5-8 and TRBJ2-7, with 7 bases matching TRBD2. Germline V lookup: CDR1 SGHTS, CDR2 YDEGEE. Trimming at V came to 0 bases and at J to 1 base, leaving 7 bases not matched to a gene. CDR3 size: 16 residues. CDR3 sequence: CASSLDVAGFSYEQYF. The CDR3 DNA follows: TGTGCCAGCAGCTTGGATGTAGCGGGCTTTTCCTACGAGCAGTACTTC.

In this sample, this clone turned up once. CDR3: CASSLLAGAVTDTQYF. Here the CDR3 DNA reads TGTGCCAGCAGCTTATTAGCGGGAGCCGTCACAGATACGCAGTATTTT. This sequence joins TRBV7-9 and TRBJ2-3, with TRBD2 matching 9 bases. CDR1 and CDR2 (germline): SEHNR, FQNEAQ (reference sequence). The junction had 5 bases not matched to a gene; V was cut back by 2 bases and J by 2 bases. The CDR3 is 16 amino acids.

The V call is TRBV10-2, the J call TRBJ2-2; 8 nucleotides match TRBD2. Germline V CDR1 and CDR2: WSHSY, SAAADI. V gave up 0 bases and J gave up 5 bases; unmatched junction bases: 5. The CDR3 contains 16 residues. In nucleotides, the CDR3 is TGCGCCAGCAGTGAGTCGCTGACTAGCGTTACCGGGGAGCTGTTTTTT. Amino acids: CASSESLTSVTGELFF.

CDR3 region: CASAPDSSYEQYF. DNA for the CDR3: TGTGCCAGCGCGCCGGACAGCTCCTACGAGCAGTACTTC. This chain connects TRBV28 to TRBJ2-7; D perhaps matches TRBD1 (6 bases). Germline V gene sequence: CDR1 MDHEN, CDR2 SYDVKM. V lost 8 bases and J lost 0, with 11 bases in between. This CDR3 region has 13 residues.

The CDR3: CASSPITSASYEQYF. The CDR3 region has the DNA TGCGCCAGCAGCCCGATCACTAGCGCCTCCTACGAGCAGTACTTC. The rearrangement joins TRBV4-1 to TRBJ2-7; 7 nucleotides match TRBD2. There are 15 residues in the CDR3. CDR1 is MGHRA and CDR2 is YSYEKL in the germline V gene. Trimming cost V 4 bases and J 0 bases; bases outside gene matches: 6.

V gene TRBV6-5 combines with J gene TRBJ2-5, with D tentatively TRBD1 (6 bases). Deletions cut 5 bases from V and 1 base from J, with 8 bases between. This CDR3 contains 13 residues. Germline assignment: CDR1 MNHEY and CDR2 SVGAGI. The CDR3 DNA sequence: TGTGCCAGCAGTCCGACAGGCCAAGAGACCCAGTACTTC. This codes for CASSPTGQETQYF.

This clone was detected only once. The V and J genes are TRBV30 and TRBJ1-1; 7 bases agree with TRBD1. J gave up 3 bases and V 3 bases, and 4 bases lay outside the gene matches. This CDR3 has 13 residues. Germline assignment: CDR1 GTSNPN and CDR2 SVGIG (reference sequence). The CDR3, as DNA: TGTGCCTGGAGCCCCGGGACAGACACTGAAGCTTTCTTT. Encoded protein: CAWSPGTDTEAFF.

The chain combines TRBV30 with TRBJ2-7; D is perhaps TRBD1 or TRBD2 (6 bases each). The CDR3 spans 12 residues. Germline V gives CDR1 GTSNPN, CDR2 SVGIG (reference sequence). Deletions cut 5 bases from V and 10 bases from J, with 18 bases between. CDR3 sequence: CAWDSSEGGQYF. CDR3 in DNA: TGTGCCTGGGACAGCTCTGAGGGGGGACAGTACTTC.

V and J are TRBV27 and TRBJ2-3, with D unclear. Germline CDR1 MNHEY, CDR2 SMNVEV (reference sequence). The CDR3 consists of 14 residues. Trimming removed 0 bases from V and 4 bases from J, with 8 bases in between. The chain's CDR3 is CASSLSIRPDTQYF. In DNA form, the CDR3 reads TGTGCCAGCAGTTTATCTATCCGGCCAGATACGCAGTATTTT.

Concerning this clone: Within the sample, other DNA sequences also encode this same CDR3. This chain uses TRBV9 with TRBJ2-7; D is undetermined. Germline CDR1 reads SGDLS; CDR2 reads YYNGEE. The CDR3 contains 15 residues. Trimming removed 0 bases at V and 2 bases at J, with 12 bases between. The CDR3 nucleotides are TGTGCCAGCAGCGTAGGGGCAGGCCTGACCTACGAGCAGTACTTC. Protein sequence: CASSVGAGLTYEQYF.

This clone occurred once. This sample also contains other DNA sequences that code for the same CDR3. The rearrangement uses TRBV27 and TRBJ2-1, with TRBD2 matching 11 bases. J gave up 3 bases and V 6 bases, and 4 bases lay outside the gene matches. This CDR3 spans 15 amino acids. The germline CDR1 and CDR2 sequences are MNHEY and SMNVEV (reference sequence). The CDR3 is CASSLAGGLYNEQFF. The CDR3 coding sequence is TGTGCCAGCAGCCTAGCGGGAGGACTCTACAATGAGCAGTTCTTC.

V gene TRBV6-5 combines with J gene TRBJ2-7; 8 bases match TRBD2. Germline V lookup: CDR1 MNHEY, CDR2 SVGAGI. The CDR3 is 14 amino acids. Trimming at V came to 7 bases and at J to 4 bases, leaving 9 bases not matched to a gene. The CDR3 DNA reads TGTGCCAGCACCTACAGCGGGAGTTCGTACGAGCAGTACTTC. This translates into CASTYSGSSYEQYF.

This chain joins TRBV7-9 and TRBJ2-7; TRBD1 matches 7 bases. There are 12 residues in the CDR3. V trimming: 7 bases; J trimming: 11 bases; junction bases outside the gene matches: 11. CDR1 is SEHNR and CDR2 is FQNEAQ in the germline V gene (reference sequence). In DNA form, the CDR3 reads TGTGCCAGCACCGCTGAATCGGGACAGAAGTACTTC. This encodes CASTAESGQKYF.

The rearrangement joins TRBV28 to TRBJ2-7; D is ambiguous. Per the germline V gene, CDR1 is MDHEN and CDR2 is SYDVKM. The CDR3 has 14 residues. Trimming pared 2 bases from V and 1 base from J, leaving 9 bases between. CDR3 sequence reads: CASSLDSISYEQYF. Here the CDR3 DNA reads TGTGCCAGCAGTTTAGACTCGATTTCCTACGAGCAGTACTTC. Full variable domain (rest looked up from reference TRBV28 and TRBJ2-7): DVKVTQSSRYLVKRTGEKVFLECVQDMDHENMFWYRQDPGLGLRLIYFSYDVKMKEKGDIPEGYSVSREKKERFSLILESASTNQTSMYLCASSLDSISYEQYFGPGTRLTVT.

The J gene is TRBJ2-7, the V gene TRBV27; the match to TRBD1 covers 10 bases. V trimming: 3 bases; J trimming: 6 bases; junction bases outside the gene matches: 5. This CDR3 has 14 residues. Germline loops: CDR1 MNHEY, CDR2 SMNVEV (reference sequence). CDR3 amino acids: CASSFDRGPGEQYF. CDR3 DNA sequence: TGTGCCAGCAGTTTTGACAGGGGGCCTGGCGAGCAGTACTTC.

The rearrangement joins TRBV27 to TRBJ1-5, with D unclear. V lost 8 bases and J lost 9, with 14 bases in between. This CDR3 spans 12 amino acids. Germline V lookup: CDR1 MNHEY, CDR2 SMNVEV (reference sequence). The CDR3 DNA sequence: TGTGCCAGCCGGGGTGGGTTGGGGCCCCAGCATTTT. It codes for CASRGGLGPQHF.

The chain recombines TRBV9 with TRBJ2-4, with TRBD2 identical over 10 bases. V dropped 4 bases and J dropped 6; count of bases not matched to a gene: 13. CDR3 length: 17 residues. Germline-derived CDR1 and CDR2 are SGDLS and YYNGEE. The CDR3 bases are TGTGCCAGCAGCCCCTCCGGAGCGGGGGGGCCAGGAAACATTCAGTACTTC. The encoded protein is CASSPSGAGGPGNIQYF.

CDR3 region: CASSPYLGLAGDGAGELFF. For the CDR3, the DNA is TGTGCCAGCAGTCCTTACCTCGGACTAGCGGGAGATGGGGCCGGGGAGCTGTTTTTT. This chain uses TRBV27 with TRBJ2-2; 13 bases line up with TRBD2. Germline V gene sequence: CDR1 MNHEY, CDR2 SMNVEV (reference sequence). The V gene end was trimmed by 5 bases and the J gene end by 6 bases; junction bases not matched to a gene: 15. The CDR3 runs 19 residues.